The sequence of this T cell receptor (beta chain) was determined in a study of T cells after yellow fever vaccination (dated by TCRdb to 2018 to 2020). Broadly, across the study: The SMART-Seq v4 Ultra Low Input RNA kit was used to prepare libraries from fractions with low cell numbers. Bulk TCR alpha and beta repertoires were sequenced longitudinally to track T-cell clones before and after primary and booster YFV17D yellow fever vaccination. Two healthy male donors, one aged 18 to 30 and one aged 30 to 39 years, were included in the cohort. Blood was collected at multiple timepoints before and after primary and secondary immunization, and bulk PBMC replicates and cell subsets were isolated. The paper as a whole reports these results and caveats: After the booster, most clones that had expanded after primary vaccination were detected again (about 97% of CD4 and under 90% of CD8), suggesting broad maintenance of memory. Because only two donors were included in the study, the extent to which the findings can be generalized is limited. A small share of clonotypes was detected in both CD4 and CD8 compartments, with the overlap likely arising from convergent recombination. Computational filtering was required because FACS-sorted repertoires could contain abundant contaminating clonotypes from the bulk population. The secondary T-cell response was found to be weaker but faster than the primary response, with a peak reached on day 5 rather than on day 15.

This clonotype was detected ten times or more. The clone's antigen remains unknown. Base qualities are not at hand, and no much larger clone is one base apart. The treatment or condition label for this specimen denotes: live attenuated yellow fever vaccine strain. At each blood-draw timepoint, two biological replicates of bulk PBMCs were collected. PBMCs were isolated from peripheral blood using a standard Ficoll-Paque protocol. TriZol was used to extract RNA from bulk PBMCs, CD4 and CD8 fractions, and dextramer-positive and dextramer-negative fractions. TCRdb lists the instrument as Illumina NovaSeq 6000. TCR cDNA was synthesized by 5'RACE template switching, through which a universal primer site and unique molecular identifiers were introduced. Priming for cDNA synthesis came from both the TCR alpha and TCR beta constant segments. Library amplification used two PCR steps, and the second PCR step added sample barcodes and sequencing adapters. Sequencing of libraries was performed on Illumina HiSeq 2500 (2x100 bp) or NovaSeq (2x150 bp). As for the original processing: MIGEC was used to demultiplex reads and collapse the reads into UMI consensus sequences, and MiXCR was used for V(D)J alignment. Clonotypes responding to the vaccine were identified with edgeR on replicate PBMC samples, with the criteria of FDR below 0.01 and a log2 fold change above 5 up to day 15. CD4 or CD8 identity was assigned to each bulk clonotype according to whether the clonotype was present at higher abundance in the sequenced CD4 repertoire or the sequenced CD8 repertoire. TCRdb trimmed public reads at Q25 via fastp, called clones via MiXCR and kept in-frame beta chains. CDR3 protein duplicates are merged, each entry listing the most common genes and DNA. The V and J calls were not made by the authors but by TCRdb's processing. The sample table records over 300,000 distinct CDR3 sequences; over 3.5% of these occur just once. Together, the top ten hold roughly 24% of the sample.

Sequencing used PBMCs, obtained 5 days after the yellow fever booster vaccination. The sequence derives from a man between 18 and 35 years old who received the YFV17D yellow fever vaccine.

The sequence in DNA is TGCAGTGCTACCCCGGGACTAGCTAGGGAGACCCAGTACTTC. It translates to CSATPGLARETQYF. The V and J segments used are TRBV20-1 and TRBJ2-5, with 9 middle bases fitting TRBD2. Its CDR3 holds 14 amino acids, cysteine through phenylalanine. Only CDR3 DNA remains: 42 bases, in frame from the first base. Ends trimmed: V by 4 bases, J by 5 bases; bases unmatched to a gene: 8. CDR1 and CDR2 are drawn from the germline V gene (reference sequence): DFQATT, SNEGSKA.